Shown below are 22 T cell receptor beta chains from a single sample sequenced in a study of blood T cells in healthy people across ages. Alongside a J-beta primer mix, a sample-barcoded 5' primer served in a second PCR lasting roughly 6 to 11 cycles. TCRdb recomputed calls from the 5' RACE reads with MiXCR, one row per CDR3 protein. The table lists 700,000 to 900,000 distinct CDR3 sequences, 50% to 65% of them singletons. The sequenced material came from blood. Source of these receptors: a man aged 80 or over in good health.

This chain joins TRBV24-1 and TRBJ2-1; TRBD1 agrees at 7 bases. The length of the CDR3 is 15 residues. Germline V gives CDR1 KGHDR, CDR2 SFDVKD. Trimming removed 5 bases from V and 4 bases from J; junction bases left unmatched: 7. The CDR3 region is CATSVGTAWYNEQFF. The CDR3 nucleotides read TGTGCCACCAGTGTCGGGACAGCCTGGTACAATGAGCAGTTCTTC.

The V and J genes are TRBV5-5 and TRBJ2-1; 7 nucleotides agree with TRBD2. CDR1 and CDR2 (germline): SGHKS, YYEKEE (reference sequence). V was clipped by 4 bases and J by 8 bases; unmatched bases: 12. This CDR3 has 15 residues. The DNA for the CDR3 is TGTGCCAGCAGCCAAATACAAGGGAGGGAGGATGAGCAGTTCTTC. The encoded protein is CASSQIQGREDEQFF.

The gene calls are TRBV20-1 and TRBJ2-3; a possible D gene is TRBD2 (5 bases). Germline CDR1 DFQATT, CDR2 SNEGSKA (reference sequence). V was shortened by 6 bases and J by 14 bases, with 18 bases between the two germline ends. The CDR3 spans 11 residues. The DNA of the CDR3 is TGCAGTGCGGTTAGTCGGGGATACGCGTATTTT. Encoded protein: CSAVSRGYAYF.

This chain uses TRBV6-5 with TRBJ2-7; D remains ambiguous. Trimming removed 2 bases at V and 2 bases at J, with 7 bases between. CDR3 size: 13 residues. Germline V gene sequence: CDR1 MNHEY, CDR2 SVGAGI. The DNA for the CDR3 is TGTGCCAGCAGTTACGCCCGGACCTACGAGCAGTACTTC. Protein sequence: CASSYARTYEQYF.

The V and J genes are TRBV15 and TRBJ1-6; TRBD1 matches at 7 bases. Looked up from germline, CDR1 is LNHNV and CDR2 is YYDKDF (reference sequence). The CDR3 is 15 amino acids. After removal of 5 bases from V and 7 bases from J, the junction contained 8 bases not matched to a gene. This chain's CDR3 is CATSRGQVLNSPLHF. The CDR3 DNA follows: TGTGCCACCAGCCGCGGACAGGTCCTCAATTCACCCCTCCACTTT.

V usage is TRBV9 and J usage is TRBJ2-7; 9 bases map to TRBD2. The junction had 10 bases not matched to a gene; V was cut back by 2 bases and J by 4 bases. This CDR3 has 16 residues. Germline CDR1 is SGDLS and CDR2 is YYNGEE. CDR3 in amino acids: CASSVASGASLYEQYF. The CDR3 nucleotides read TGTGCCAGCAGCGTGGCTAGCGGGGCCTCATTATACGAGCAGTACTTC.

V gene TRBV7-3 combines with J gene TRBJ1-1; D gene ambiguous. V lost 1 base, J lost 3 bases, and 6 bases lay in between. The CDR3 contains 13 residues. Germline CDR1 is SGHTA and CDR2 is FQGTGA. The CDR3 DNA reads TGTGCCAGCAGCTTAAACGGTGACACTGAAGCTTTCTTT. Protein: CASSLNGDTEAFF.

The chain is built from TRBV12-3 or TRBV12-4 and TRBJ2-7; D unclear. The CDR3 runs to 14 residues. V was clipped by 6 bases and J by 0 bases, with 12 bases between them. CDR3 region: CASSTDLVSYEQYF. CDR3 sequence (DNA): TGTGCCAGCAGCACCGACTTAGTCTCCTACGAGCAGTACTTC.

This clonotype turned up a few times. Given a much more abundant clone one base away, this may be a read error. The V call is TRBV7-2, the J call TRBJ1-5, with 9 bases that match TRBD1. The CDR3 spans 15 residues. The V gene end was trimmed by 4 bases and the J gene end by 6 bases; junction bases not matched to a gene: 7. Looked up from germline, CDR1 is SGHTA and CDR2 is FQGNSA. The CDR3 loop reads CASSWGQGSSQPQHF. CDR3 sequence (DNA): TGTGCCAGCAGCTGGGGACAGGGTTCCAGTCAGCCCCAGCATTTT.

This chain's CDR3 is CASSFVGGPKNIQYF. The CDR3 coding sequence is TGTGCCAGCAGTTTTGTAGGAGGCCCCAAAAACATTCAGTACTTC. The rearrangement uses TRBV12-3 or TRBV12-4 and TRBJ2-4; tentative D call: TRBD2 (5 bases). Trimming stripped 3 bases from V and 2 bases from J, with 11 bases between. CDR3 length equals 15 residues.

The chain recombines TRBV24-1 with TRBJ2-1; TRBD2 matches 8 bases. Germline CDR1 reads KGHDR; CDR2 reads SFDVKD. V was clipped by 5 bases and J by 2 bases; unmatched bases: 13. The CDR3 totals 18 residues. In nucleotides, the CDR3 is TGTGCCACCAGTGGGCAGGGCCGGGGACTAGGGCCCTACAATGAGCAGTTCTTC. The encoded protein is CATSGQGRGLGPYNEQFF.

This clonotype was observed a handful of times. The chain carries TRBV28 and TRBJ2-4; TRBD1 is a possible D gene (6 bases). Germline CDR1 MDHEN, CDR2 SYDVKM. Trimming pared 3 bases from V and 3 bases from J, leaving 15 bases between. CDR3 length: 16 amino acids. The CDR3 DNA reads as TGTGCCAGCAGTTTCTTCACGCCAGGGGACAAAAACATTCAGTACTTC. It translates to CASSFFTPGDKNIQYF.

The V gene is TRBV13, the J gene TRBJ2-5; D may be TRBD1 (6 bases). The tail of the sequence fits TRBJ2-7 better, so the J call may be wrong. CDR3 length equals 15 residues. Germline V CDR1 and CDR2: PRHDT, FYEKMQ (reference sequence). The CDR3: CASSPGQLGAYEQYF. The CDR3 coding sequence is TGTGCCAGCAGCCCGGGACAACTAGGTGCCTACGAGCAGTACTTC.

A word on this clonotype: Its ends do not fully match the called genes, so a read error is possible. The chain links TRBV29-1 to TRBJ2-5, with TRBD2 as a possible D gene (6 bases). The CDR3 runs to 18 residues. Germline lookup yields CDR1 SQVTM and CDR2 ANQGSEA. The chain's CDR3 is CSVEDLCPGDLYQETRYF. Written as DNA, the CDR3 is TGCAGCGTTGAAGATTTATGCCCGGGAGACCTGTACCAAGAGACCCGGTACTTC.

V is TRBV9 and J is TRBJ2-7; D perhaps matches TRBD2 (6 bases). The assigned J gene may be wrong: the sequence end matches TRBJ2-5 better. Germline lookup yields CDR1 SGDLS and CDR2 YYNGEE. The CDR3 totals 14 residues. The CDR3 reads CASSAGRRGETQYF. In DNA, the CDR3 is TGTGCCAGCAGCGCCGGACGGCGGGGCGAGACCCAGTACTTC.

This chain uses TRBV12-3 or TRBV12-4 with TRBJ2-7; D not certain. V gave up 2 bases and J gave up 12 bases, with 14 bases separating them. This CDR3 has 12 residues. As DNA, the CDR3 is TGTGCCAGCAGTTTACACTTGTCTATTCTGTACTTC. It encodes CASSLHLSILYF.

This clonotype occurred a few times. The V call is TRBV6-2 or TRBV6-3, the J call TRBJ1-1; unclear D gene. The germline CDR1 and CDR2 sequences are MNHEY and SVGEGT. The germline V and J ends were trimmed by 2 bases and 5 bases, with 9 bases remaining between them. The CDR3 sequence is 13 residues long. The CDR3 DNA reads TGTGCCAGCAGTTACGAGAGGCGGACTGAAGCTTTCTTT. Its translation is CASSYERRTEAFF.

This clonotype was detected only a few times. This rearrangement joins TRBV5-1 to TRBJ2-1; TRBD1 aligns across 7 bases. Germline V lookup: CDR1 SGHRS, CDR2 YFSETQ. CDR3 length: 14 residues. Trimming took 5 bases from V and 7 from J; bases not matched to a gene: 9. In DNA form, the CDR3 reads TGCGCCAGCAGGCAGGGGGAATCGCGAAATGAGCAGTTCTTC. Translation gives CASRQGESRNEQFF.

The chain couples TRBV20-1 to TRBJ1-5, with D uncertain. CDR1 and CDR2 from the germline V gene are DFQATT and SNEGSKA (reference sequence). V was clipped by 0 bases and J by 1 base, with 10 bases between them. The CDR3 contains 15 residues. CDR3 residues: CSARDPGRSNQPQHF. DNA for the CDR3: TGCAGTGCTAGAGATCCAGGACGGAGCAATCAGCCCCAGCATTTT.

The CDR3 reads CASSPSETDTQYF. DNA for the CDR3: TGTGCCAGCAGTCCCTCAGAGACAGATACGCAGTATTTT. The V gene is TRBV7-8, the J gene TRBJ2-3; D is undetermined. CDR3 size: 13 residues. Trimming took off 6 bases at V and 3 bases at J, with 10 bases between the two ends. The germline CDR1 and CDR2 sequences are SGHVS and FQNEAQ.

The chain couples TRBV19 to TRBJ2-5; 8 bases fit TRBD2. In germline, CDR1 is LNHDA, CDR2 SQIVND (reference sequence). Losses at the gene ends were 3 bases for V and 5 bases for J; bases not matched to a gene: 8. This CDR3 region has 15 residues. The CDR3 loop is CASSIGRAIWETQYF. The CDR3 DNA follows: TGTGCCAGTAGTATCGGGAGGGCCATTTGGGAGACCCAGTACTTC.

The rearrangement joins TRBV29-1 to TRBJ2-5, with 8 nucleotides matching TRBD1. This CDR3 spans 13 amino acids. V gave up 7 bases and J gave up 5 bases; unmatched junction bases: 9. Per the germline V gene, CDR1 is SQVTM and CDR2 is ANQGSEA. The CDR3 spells CSATGGKRETQYF. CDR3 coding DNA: TGCAGCGCAACAGGGGGGAAAAGGGAGACCCAGTACTTC.